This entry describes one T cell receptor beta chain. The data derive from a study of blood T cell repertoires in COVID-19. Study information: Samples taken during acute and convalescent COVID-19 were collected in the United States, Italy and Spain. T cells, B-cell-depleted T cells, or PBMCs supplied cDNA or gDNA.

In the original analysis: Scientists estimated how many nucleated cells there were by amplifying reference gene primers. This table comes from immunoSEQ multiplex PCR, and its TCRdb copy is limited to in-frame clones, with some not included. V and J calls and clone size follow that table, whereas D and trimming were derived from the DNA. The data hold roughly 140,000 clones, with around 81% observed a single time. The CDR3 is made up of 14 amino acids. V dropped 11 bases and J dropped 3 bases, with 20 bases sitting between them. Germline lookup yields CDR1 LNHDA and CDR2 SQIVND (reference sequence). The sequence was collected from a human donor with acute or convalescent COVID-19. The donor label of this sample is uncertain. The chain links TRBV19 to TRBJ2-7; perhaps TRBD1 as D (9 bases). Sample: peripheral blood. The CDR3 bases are TGTGCCCGGGGGGGGGACAGGGATTTCTACGAGCAGTACTTC. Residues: CARGGDRDFYEQYF.